This entry features one T cell receptor (beta chain) sequence. This CDR3 is 14 amino acids long. V lost 8 bases and J 4 bases, leaving 17 bases between the germline ends. Germline V gives CDR1 SGHTA, CDR2 FQGNSA. These data belong to a study of control samples from healthy donors and cancer patients. Assay: immunoSEQ multiplex PCR; the TCRdb copy retains only in-frame clones and omits some. The sample carries 120,000 to 150,000 clones, 90% to 95% recorded once. Sequenced sample: blood. V and J are TRBV7-2 and TRBJ1-2; D may be TRBD1 (6 bases). This receptor was identified in a man in his forties in good health. This CDR3 is CASSYGGQFYGYTF. The DNA of the CDR3 is TGTGCCAGCTCCTACGGAGGACAGTTCTATGGCTACACCTTC.